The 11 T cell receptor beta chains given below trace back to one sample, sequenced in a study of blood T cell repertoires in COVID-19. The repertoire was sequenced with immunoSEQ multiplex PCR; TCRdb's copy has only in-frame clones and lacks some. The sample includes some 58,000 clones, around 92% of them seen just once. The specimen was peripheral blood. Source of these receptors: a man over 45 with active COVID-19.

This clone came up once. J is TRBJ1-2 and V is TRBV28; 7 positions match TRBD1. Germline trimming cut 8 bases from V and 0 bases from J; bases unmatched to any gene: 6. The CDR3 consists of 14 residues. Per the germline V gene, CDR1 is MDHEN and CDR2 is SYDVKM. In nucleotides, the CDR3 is TGTGCCAGCCGACAGGGATCCTCTAACTATGGCTACACCTTC. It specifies CASRQGSSNYGYTF.

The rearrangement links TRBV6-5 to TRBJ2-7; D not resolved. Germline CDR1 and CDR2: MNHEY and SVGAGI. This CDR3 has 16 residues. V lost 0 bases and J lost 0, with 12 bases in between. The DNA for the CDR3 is TGTGCCAGCAGTTACTCGGCCCTTTGGAGCTCCTACGAGCAGTACTTC. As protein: CASSYSALWSSYEQYF.

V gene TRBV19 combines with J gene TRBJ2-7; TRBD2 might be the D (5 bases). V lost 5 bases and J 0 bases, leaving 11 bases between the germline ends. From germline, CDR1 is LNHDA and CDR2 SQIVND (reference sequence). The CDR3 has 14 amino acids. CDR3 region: CASSPGVGSYEQYF. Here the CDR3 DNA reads TGTGCCAGTAGTCCCGGGGTCGGCTCCTACGAGCAGTACTTC.

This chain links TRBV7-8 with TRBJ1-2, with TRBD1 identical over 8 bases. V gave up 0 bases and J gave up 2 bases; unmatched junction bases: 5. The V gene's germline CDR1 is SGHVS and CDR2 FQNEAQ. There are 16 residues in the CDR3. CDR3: CASSLAGNRGNYGYTF. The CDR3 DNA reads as TGTGCCAGCAGCTTAGCCGGGAACAGGGGGAACTATGGCTACACCTTC.

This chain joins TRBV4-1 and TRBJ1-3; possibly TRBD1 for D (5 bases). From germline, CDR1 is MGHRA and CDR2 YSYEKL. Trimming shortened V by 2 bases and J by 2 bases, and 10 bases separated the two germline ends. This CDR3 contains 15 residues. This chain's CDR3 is CASSQQGNPGNTIYF. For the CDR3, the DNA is TGCGCCAGCAGCCAACAGGGAAATCCTGGAAACACCATATATTTT.

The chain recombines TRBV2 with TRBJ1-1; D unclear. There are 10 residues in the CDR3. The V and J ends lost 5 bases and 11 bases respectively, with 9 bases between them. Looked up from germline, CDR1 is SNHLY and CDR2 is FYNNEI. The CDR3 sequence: CASSTERAFF. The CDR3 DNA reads TGTGCCAGCAGTACCGAGAGGGCTTTCTTT.

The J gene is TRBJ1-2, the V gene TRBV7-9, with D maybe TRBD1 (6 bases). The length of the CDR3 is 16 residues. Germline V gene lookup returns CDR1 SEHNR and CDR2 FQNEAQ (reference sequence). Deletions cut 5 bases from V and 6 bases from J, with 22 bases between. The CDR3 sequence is CASSHPGQGRRHGYTF. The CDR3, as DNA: TGTGCCAGCAGCCATCCGGGGCAGGGGCGCCGGCATGGCTACACCTTC.

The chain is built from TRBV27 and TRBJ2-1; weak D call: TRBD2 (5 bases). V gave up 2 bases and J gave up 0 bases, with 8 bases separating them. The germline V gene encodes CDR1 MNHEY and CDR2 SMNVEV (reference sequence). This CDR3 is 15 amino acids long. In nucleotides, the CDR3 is TGTGCCAGCAGTTTACGGGGTGACTCCTACAATGAGCAGTTCTTC. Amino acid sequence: CASSLRGDSYNEQFF.

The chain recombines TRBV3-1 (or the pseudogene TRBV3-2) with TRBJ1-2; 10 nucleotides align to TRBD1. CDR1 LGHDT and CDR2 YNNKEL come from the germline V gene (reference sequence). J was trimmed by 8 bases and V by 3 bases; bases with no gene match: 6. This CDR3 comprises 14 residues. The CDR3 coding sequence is TGTGCCAGCAGCCAGGACAGGGGGACGGGAGGCTACACCTTC. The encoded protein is CASSQDRGTGGYTF.

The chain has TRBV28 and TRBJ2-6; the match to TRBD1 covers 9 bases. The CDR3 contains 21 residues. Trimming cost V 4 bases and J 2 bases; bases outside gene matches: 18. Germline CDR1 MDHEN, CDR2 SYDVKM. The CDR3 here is CASSSNAPEGQGLTGANVLTF. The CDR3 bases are TGTGCCAGCAGTTCTAACGCCCCTGAGGGACAGGGTCTTACTGGGGCCAACGTCCTGACTTTC.

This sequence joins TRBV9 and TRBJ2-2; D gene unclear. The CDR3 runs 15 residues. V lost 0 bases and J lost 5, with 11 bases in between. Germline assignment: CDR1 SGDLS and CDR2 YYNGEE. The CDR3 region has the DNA TGTGCCAGCAGCGTAGGAGGCCTCCTAACCGGGGAGCTGTTTTTT. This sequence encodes CASSVGGLLTGELFF.